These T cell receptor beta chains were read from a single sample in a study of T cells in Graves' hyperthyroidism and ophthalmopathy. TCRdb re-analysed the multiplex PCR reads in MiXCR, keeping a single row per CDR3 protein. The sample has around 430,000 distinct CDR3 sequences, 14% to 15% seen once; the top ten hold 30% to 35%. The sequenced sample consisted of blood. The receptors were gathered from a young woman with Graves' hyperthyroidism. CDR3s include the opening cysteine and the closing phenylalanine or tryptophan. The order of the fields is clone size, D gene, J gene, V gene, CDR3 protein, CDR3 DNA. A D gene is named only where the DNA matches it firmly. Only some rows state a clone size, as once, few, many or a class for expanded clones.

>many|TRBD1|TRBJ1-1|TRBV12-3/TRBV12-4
CASSGQARTEAFF
TGTGCCAGCAGCGGACAGGCGCGCACTGAAGCTTTCTTT
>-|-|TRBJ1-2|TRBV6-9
CASSFHRPGREHIYGYTF
TGTGCCAGCAGTTTCCACCGCCCGGGGAGGGAACATATCTATGGCTACACCTTC
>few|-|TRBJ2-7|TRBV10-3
CAISPSRYEQYF
TGTGCCATCAGCCCCAGCCGATACGAGCAGTACTTC
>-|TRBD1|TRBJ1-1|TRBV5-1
CASRRGQFGLATEAFF
TGCGCCAGCAGGAGGGGACAGTTCGGTTTGGCCACTGAAGCTTTCTTT
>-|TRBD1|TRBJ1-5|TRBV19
CASSETGGESTGNQPQHF
TGTGCCAGTAGCGAGACAGGGGGCGAATCTACGGGCAATCAGCCCCAGCATTTT
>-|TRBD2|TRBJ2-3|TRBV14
CASSQDPSGRAKDTQYF
TGTGCCAGCAGCCAAGATCCCAGCGGGAGGGCCAAAGATACGCAGTATTTT
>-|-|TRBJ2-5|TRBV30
CAWRGPFTRSETQYF
TGTGCCTGGAGGGGCCCCTTTACTAGGTCGGAGACCCAGTACTTC
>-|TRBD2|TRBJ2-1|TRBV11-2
CASSLLAGEWLFF
TGTGCCAGCAGCTTACTAGCGGGGGAATGGCTGTTCTTC
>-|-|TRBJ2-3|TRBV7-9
CASSLVLATDTQYF
TGTGCCAGCAGCTTAGTCCTAGCAACAGATACGCAGTATTTT
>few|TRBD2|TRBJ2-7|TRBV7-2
CASSSPGTSGIYEQYF
TGTGCCAGCAGCTCCCCCGGGACTAGCGGGATCTACGAGCAGTACTTC
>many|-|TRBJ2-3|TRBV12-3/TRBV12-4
CASSFSSGDTDTQYF
TGTGCCAGCAGTTTTAGTTCGGGGGACACAGATACGCAGTATTTT
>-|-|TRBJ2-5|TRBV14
CASSLPRGLGPETQYF
TGTGCCAGCAGCCTTCCCCGGGGTCTGGGGCCAGAGACCCAGTACTTC
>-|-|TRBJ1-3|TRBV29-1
CSVLQRGNTIYF
TGCAGCGTTCTTCAACGCGGAAACACCATATATTTT
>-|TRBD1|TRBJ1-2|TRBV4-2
CASRHQGGYGYTF
TGTGCCAGCCGACACCAGGGGGGATATGGCTACACCTTC
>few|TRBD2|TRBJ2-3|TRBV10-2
CASSVAGVVNTQYF
TGCGCCAGCAGTGTAGCGGGAGTGGTAAATACGCAGTATTTT
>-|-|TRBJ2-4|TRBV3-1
CASSHLIAKNIQYF
TGTGCCAGCAGCCACTTAATAGCCAAAAACATTCAGTACTTC
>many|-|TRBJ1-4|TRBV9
CASSVDRGGEKLFF
TGTGCCAGCAGCGTAGATAGGGGCGGGGAAAAACTGTTTTTT
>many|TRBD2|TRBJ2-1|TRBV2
CASSVLAGGRMDYNEQFF
TGTGCCAGCAGTGTACTAGCGGGAGGAAGGATGGACTACAATGAGCAGTTCTTC
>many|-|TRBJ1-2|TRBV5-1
CASSSIRTVYGYTF
TGCGCCAGCAGCTCGATAAGGACGGTCTATGGCTACACCTTC
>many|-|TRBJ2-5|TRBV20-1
CSAPWEETQYF
TGCAGTGCGCCGTGGGAAGAGACCCAGTACTTC
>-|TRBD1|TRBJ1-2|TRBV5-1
CASSTWTGPNYGYTF
TGCGCCAGCAGCACGTGGACAGGGCCAAACTATGGCTACACCTTC
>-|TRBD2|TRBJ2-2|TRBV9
CASSVSSGNTGELFF
TGTGCCAGCAGCGTCTCTAGCGGGAACACCGGGGAGCTGTTTTTT
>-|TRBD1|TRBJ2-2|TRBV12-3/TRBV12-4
CASTWTGFTGELFF
TGTGCCAGCACTTGGACAGGGTTCACCGGGGAGCTGTTTTTT
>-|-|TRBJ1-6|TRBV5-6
CASSLTRGPYSPLHF
TGTGCCAGCAGCTTGACCAGGGGACCCTATTCACCCCTCCACTTT
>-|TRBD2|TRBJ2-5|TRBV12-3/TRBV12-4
CASSRLAGALQETQYF
TGTGCCAGCAGCCGACTAGCGGGAGCCCTTCAAGAGACCCAGTACTTC
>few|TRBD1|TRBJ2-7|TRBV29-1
CSATGTGTYEQYF
TGCAGCGCCACCGGGACAGGGACATACGAGCAGTACTTC
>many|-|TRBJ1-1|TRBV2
CASSEEALNTEAFF
TGTGCCAGCAGTGAAGAGGCGTTGAACACTGAAGCTTTCTTT
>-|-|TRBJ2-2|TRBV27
CASSFGERAGELFF
TGTGCCAGCAGTTTTGGGGAGAGGGCCGGGGAGCTGTTTTTT
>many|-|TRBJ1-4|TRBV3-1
CASSQGVGNEKLFF
TGTGCCAGCAGCCAAGGCGTCGGTAATGAAAAACTGTTTTTT
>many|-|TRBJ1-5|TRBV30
CAWSVLDSNQPQHF
TGTGCCTGGAGTGTACTGGATAGCAATCAGCCCCAGCATTTT
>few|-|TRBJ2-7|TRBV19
CASSGAGRSSYEQYF
TGTGCCAGTAGTGGCGCGGGACGCAGCTCCTACGAGCAGTACTTC
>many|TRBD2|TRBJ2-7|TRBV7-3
CASSLWWASRENAYEQYF
TGTGCCAGCAGCCTCTGGTGGGCTTCGCGGGAGAACGCCTACGAGCAGTACTTC
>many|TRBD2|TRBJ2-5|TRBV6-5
CASSYSGTSGQETQYF
TGTGCCAGCAGTTACTCCGGGACTAGCGGGCAAGAGACCCAGTACTTC
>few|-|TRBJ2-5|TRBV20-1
CSARLASQETQYF
TGCAGTGCTAGACTAGCGTCCCAAGAGACCCAGTACTTC
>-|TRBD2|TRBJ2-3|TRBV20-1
CSTPGLAGEDTQYF
TGCAGTACCCCGGGACTAGCGGGAGAAGATACGCAGTATTTT
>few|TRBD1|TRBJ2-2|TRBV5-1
CASSPTPGQGSIGELFF
TGCGCCAGCAGCCCGACTCCGGGACAGGGGTCGATCGGGGAGCTGTTTTTT
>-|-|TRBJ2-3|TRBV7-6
CASSLDGARATYTDTQYF
TGTGCCAGCAGCTTAGATGGTGCCAGGGCGACGTACACAGATACGCAGTATTTT
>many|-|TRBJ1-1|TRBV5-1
CASSLGGSWQSEAFF
TGCGCCAGCAGCTTGGGGGGGAGTTGGCAGTCGGAAGCTTTCTTT
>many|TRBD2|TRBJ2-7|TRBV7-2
CASSLGLVAYEQYF
TGTGCCAGCAGCTTGGGACTAGTGGCCTACGAGCAGTACTTC
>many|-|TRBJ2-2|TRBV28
CASRQHTGELFF
TGTGCCAGCAGACAACACACCGGGGAGCTGTTTTTT
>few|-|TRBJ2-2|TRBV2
CASREVAGELFF
TGTGCCAGCCGGGAAGTTGCCGGGGAGCTGTTTTTT
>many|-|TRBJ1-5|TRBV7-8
CASSLESWTANQPQHF
TGTGCCAGCAGCTTAGAGTCCTGGACAGCCAATCAGCCCCAGCATTTT
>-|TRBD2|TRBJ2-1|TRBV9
CASSLMSGRAGEQFF
TGTGCCAGCAGCCTAATGTCCGGGAGGGCCGGGGAGCAGTTCTTC
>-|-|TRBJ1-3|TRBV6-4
CASSVSETGNTIYF
TGTGCCAGCAGTGTATCCGAGACTGGAAACACCATATATTTT
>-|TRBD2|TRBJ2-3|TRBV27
CASSLRREGTDTQYF
TGTGCCAGCAGTTTAAGGCGGGAGGGCACAGATACGCAGTATTTT
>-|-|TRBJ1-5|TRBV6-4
CASSAEGSQPQHF
TGTGCCAGCAGTGCGGAGGGGAGTCAGCCCCAGCATTTT
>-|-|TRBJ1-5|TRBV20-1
CSARDWRYSNQPQHF
TGCAGTGCTAGAGATTGGCGTTATAGCAATCAGCCCCAGCATTTT
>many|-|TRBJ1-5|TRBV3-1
CASSSTDNQPQHF
TGTGCCAGCAGCTCTACTGACAATCAGCCCCAGCATTTT
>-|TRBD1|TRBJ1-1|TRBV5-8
CASSKDRGYTEAFF
TGTGCCAGCAGCAAGGACAGGGGGTACACTGAAGCTTTCTTT